The 18 T cell receptor beta chains reported below all come from one sample, sequenced in a study of control samples from healthy donors and cancer patients. Method: immunoSEQ multiplex PCR; TCRdb's copy keeps in-frame clones and lacks some. Here the sample spans 100,000 to 150,000 clones, around nine tenths being singletons. Material for sequencing was blood. The receptors come from a man aged 40-50 years in good health.

This clone was seen a single time. This chain uses TRBV24-1 with TRBJ1-5; no clear D. The CDR3 has 13 amino acids. The V and J ends lost 3 bases and 11 bases respectively, with 13 bases between them. Germline-derived CDR1 and CDR2 are KGHDR and SFDVKD. The CDR3 coding sequence is TGTGCCACCAGTGATCCGAACAGCGAGGCCCAGCATTTT. Translated: CATSDPNSEAQHF.

This chain connects TRBV18 to TRBJ1-1; maybe TRBD1 (6 bases). V lost 6 bases to trimming and J lost 3 bases, with 23 bases between them. This CDR3 is built from 17 residues. Germline CDR1 and CDR2: KGHSH and LQKENI. The CDR3 here is CASSPNQGPGRDTEAFF. The CDR3 DNA reads TGTGCCAGCTCTCCAAACCAGGGGCCGGGAAGGGACACTGAAGCTTTCTTT. Complete variable domain (other parts from reference TRBV18 and TRBJ1-1): NAGVMQNPRHLVRRRGQEARLRCSPMKGHSHVYWYRQLPEEGLKFMVYLQKENIIDESGMPKERFSAEFPKEGPSILRIQQVVRGDSAAYFCASSPNQGPGRDTEAFFGQGTRLTVV.

The gene calls are TRBV7-6 and TRBJ2-6; D possibly corresponds to TRBD2 (5 bases). Germline V lookup: CDR1 SGHVS, CDR2 FNYEAQ. The CDR3 extends over 17 amino acids. V shed 5 bases and J shed 1 base, with 15 bases lying between them. The DNA for the CDR3 is TGTGCCAGCAGCCCGGATATGCGGGCGTCTGGGGCCAACGTCCTGACTTTC. This translates into CASSPDMRASGANVLTF.

This chain uses TRBV6-6 with TRBJ1-5, with 8 positions matching TRBD1. Unmatched junction bases numbered 8, after V lost 5 bases and J lost 2 bases. Germline V lookup: CDR1 MNHNY, CDR2 SVGAGI (reference sequence). The CDR3 is 16 residues long. The CDR3 bases are TGTGCCAGCAGTGGGGGTCAGGGGGCTCGCAATCAGCCCCAGCATTTT. This translates into CASSGGQGARNQPQHF.

This clone was found a few times. The rearrangement links TRBV7-9 to TRBJ1-4; weak D call: TRBD1 (5 bases). This CDR3 is built from 14 residues. The germline V gene has CDR1 SEHNR and CDR2 FQNEAQ (reference sequence). Trimming removed 3 bases from V and 3 bases from J, with 8 bases in between. CDR3 nucleotides: TGTGCCAGCAGCTTCGAGGGACCTAATGAAAAACTGTTTTTT. Amino acids: CASSFEGPNEKLFF.

Worth noting for this clone: The junction and the germline gene differ at one end; a read error may be behind it. The CDR3 loop is CAGSDRGVDTEAFF. The CDR3 DNA follows: TGTGCCGGTAGTGACAGGGGTGTAGACACTGAAGCTTTCTTT. J is TRBJ1-1 and V is TRBV19, with TRBD1 matching 8 bases. Germline lookup yields CDR1 LNHDA and CDR2 SQIVND (reference sequence). The CDR3 sequence is 14 residues long.

The rearrangement uses TRBV3-1 (or the pseudogene TRBV3-2) and TRBJ1-2, with 7 bases that match TRBD1. Per germline, CDR1 LGHDT and CDR2 YNNKEL (reference sequence). V gave up 6 bases and J gave up 8 bases; unmatched junction bases: 12. The CDR3 runs 14 residues. The CDR3 sequence: CASSPFTGDHGYTF. CDR3 DNA: TGTGCCAGCAGTCCTTTTACAGGGGATCACGGCTACACCTTC.

The V call is TRBV6-1, the J call TRBJ1-4, with D maybe TRBD1 (5 bases). This CDR3 spans 19 amino acids. From germline, CDR1 is MNHNS and CDR2 SASEGT. Trimming took off 4 bases at V and 0 bases at J, with 21 bases between the two ends. The CDR3 protein is CASSANWGRPKATNEKLFF. Here the CDR3 DNA reads TGTGCCAGCAGTGCCAACTGGGGACGGCCAAAGGCAACTAATGAAAAACTGTTTTTT.

This chain joins TRBV11-3 and TRBJ2-5, with TRBD2 identical over 8 bases. Germline V gene lookup returns CDR1 SGHNT and CDR2 YENEEA. V shed 5 bases, J shed 3 bases, and the junction held 11 bases outside the gene matches. The CDR3 consists of 16 residues. In DNA, the CDR3 is TGTGCCAGCAGCCCCGTTGGAGCGGGGGAAAAAGAGACCCAGTACTTC. Its protein is CASSPVGAGEKETQYF.

The chain joins TRBV6-6 to TRBJ1-5; tentative D call: TRBD1 (6 bases). V shed 2 bases and J shed 4 bases, with 9 bases lying between them. This CDR3 has 14 amino acids. Germline V gene lookup returns CDR1 MNHNY and CDR2 SVGAGI (reference sequence). CDR3 DNA sequence: TGTGCCAGCAGTTACGGACAGAGGAATCAGCCCCAGCATTTT. It specifies CASSYGQRNQPQHF.

The chain combines TRBV6-1 with TRBJ1-1, with D unresolved. CDR3 size: 13 residues. Between the trimmed V and J ends, which lost 3 bases and 5 bases, there was a span of 10 bases. Germline-derived CDR1 and CDR2 are MNHNS and SASEGT. The CDR3 region is CASSEKTATEAFF. The CDR3 DNA follows: TGTGCCAGCAGTGAGAAAACGGCAACTGAAGCTTTCTTT.

The table lists this clone with a count of one. The chain employs TRBV30 and TRBJ1-4, with 7 positions matching TRBD1. The germline V gene encodes CDR1 GTSNPN and CDR2 SVGIG (reference sequence). The CDR3 is made up of 15 amino acids. The V segment lost 1 base and the J segment 6 bases; nucleotides outside the gene matches: 8. The CDR3 here is CAWSEFQGVHEKLFF. Here the CDR3 DNA reads TGTGCCTGGAGTGAATTTCAGGGGGTGCATGAAAAACTGTTTTTT.

The genes are TRBV14 and TRBJ2-4; no clear D gene. The CDR3 has 16 amino acids. V dropped 1 base and J dropped 1 base, with 11 bases sitting between them. Germline V lookup: CDR1 SGHDN, CDR2 FVKESK. CDR3 loop: CASSQALNPAKNIQYF. The DNA of the CDR3 is TGTGCCAGCAGCCAAGCGTTAAATCCCGCCAAAAACATTCAGTACTTC.

The V gene is TRBV7-2, the J gene TRBJ1-1, with 8 nucleotides matching TRBD1. The J segment lost 6 bases and the V segment lost 3 bases, leaving 3 bases of the junction unmatched. The CDR3 contains 13 residues. CDR1 and CDR2 (germline): SGHTA, FQGNSA. The CDR3 DNA is TGTGCCAGCAGCTTGGTACAGGGGGCTGAAGCTTTCTTT. Its protein product is CASSLVQGAEAFF.

The V and J genes are TRBV7-2 and TRBJ2-1, with 8 bases fitting TRBD2. CDR1 is SGHTA and CDR2 is FQGNSA in the germline V gene. This CDR3 spans 18 amino acids. After removal of 0 bases from V and 10 bases from J, the junction contained 17 bases not matched to a gene. CDR3 nucleotides: TGTGCCAGCAGCTTAGCAAGGGGCGGAGCGGGGGTCCAAAGAGAGCAGTTCTTC. It translates to CASSLARGGAGVQREQFF. Full variable domain (remainder filled in from reference TRBV7-2 and TRBJ2-1): GAGVSQSPSNKVTEKGKDVELRCDPISGHTALYWYRQSLGQGLEFLIYFQGNSAPDKSGLPSDRFSAERTGGSVSTLTIQRTQQEDSAVYLCASSLARGGAGVQREQFFGPGTRLTVL.

The chain uses TRBV7-2 and TRBJ2-3, with 7 bases aligning to TRBD1. V trimming: 5 bases; J trimming: 1 base; junction bases outside the gene matches: 3. The V gene's germline CDR1 is SGHTA and CDR2 FQGNSA. This CDR3 spans 14 amino acids. The chain's CDR3 is CASSDTGGTDTQYF. CDR3 in DNA: TGTGCCAGCAGCGATACAGGGGGCACAGATACGCAGTATTTT.

This clone has only one observation. This chain joins TRBV6-5 and TRBJ2-3; D ambiguous. CDR1 MNHEY and CDR2 SVGAGI come from the germline V gene. Trimming stripped 4 bases from V and 6 bases from J, with 5 bases between. The CDR3 covers 11 residues. This CDR3 reads CASSSGDTQYF. The CDR3 DNA follows: TGTGCCAGCAGTTCTGGGGATACGCAGTATTTT.

V is TRBV14 and J is TRBJ2-1, with 14 bases lining up with TRBD2. Germline trimming cut 5 bases from V and 0 bases from J; bases unmatched to any gene: 12. The CDR3 extends over 20 amino acids. In germline, CDR1 is SGHDN, CDR2 FVKESK. The CDR3 coding sequence is TGTGCCAGCAGCTCCGTTCCGGGACTAGCGGGGGCTAGCTCCTACAATGAGCAGTTCTTC. It yields the protein CASSSVPGLAGASSYNEQFF. The complete variable domain, with remaining parts taken from reference TRBV14 and TRBJ2-1, reads EAGVTQFPSHSVIEKGQTVTLRCDPISGHDNLYWYRRVMGKEIKFLLHFVKESKQDESGMPNNRFLAERTGGTYSTLKVQPAELEDSGVYFCASSSVPGLAGASSYNEQFFGPGTRLTVL.